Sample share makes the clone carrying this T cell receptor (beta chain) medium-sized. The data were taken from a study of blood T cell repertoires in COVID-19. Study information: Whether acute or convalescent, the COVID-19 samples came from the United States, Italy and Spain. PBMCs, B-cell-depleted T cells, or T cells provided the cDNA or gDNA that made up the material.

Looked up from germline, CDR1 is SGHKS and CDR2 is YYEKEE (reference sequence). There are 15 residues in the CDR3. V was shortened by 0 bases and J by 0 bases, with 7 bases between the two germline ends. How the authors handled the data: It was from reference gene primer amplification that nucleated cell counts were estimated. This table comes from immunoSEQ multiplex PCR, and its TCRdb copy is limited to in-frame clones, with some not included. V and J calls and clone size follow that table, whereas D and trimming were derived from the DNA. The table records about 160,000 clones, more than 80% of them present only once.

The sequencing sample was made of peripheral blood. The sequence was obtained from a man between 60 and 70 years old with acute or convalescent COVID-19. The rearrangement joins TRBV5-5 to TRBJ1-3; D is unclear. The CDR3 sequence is CASSLGAGSGNTIYF. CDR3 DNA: TGTGCCAGCAGCTTGGGGGCAGGCTCTGGAAACACCATATATTTT.